The TCR beta chain described here comes from a study of OX40 agonist ivuxolimab in advanced cancers. Study-wide context: Patients undergoing dose escalation presented with hepatocellular carcinoma, melanoma, renal cell or head and neck cancer.

Trimming at V came to 3 bases and at J to 0 bases, leaving 10 bases not matched to a gene. CDR3 size: 19 residues. CDR1 and CDR2 from the germline V gene are SGHTA and FQGNSA. Profiling relied on immunoSEQ multiplex PCR, and the TCRdb table lists in-frame clones only, not all of them. The table has about 62,000 clones, less than 85% seen once. This material consisted of CD4+ or CD8+ T cells sorted from blood, taken in a trial of the OX40 agonist ivuxolimab. The gene calls are TRBV7-2 and TRBJ2-7; TRBD2 matches 14 bases. The receptor was isolated from an adult with an advanced solid tumor such as melanoma, head and neck, liver or kidney cancer. CDR3 protein: CASSFRLAGGPRGSYEQYF. The CDR3 coding sequence is TGTGCCAGCAGCTTCAGACTAGCGGGGGGGCCGAGGGGCTCCTACGAGCAGTACTTC.